The source of this T cell receptor (beta chain) is a study of shared clonotypes between healthy human individuals. CD45RO-negative CD8 cells positively selected for CCR7 made up the naive population, which excluded terminally differentiated effector memory CD45RA+ cells. Those who donated, Caucasian adults without exception, all lived in Nashville, Tennessee. The authors ran the assay at deep level. The method was immunoSEQ multiplex PCR; TCRdb's version includes in-frame clones alone and lacks a portion of them. In the table there are some 2.1 million clones, 90% to 95% of which are singletons. The CDR3 covers 14 residues. From germline, CDR1 is MGHRA and CDR2 YSYEKL. Deletions cut 0 bases from V and 4 bases from J, with 7 bases between.

The sequencing sample was made of naive CD8+ T cells from PBMCs. The TCR was taken from a man aged 18 to 30 in good health. Some clones in this sample may be carry-over from other donors' samples. The gene calls are TRBV4-1 and TRBJ2-1; D is ambiguous. As DNA, the CDR3 is TGCGCCAGCAGCCAAGATGCAAATTACAATGAGCAGTTCTTC. Translation: CASSQDANYNEQFF.